A few counts support the clone carrying this TCR beta chain. Its target is not known. A read error may account for a junction end that differs from germline. These data originate in a study of T-cell reconstitution after alpha-beta-depleted transplantation in children. As it was prepared, the TCRbeta library received unique molecular identifiers. Each CDR3 protein is one row after TCRdb ran MiXCR on the PCR reads. The data contain 100,000 to 120,000 distinct CDR3 sequences, around 6.4% of them seen just once; the ten biggest clones take up more than 20%. Findings and caveats of the study: In patients about two months after transplant, alpha-beta T cells reportedly arose from several hundred expanded graft clones. At day 60, the high TCRbeta diversity found in some patients originated from recipient T cells and thymic progenitors that had survived. T-cell counts and diversity were attributed mostly to newly produced T cells one year after transplant.

Germline CDR1 reads SSHAT; CDR2 reads FNYEAQ (reference sequence). The CDR3 has 15 amino acids. The source of this sequence is a male patient aged 2 to 9 who had a stem cell transplant for acute lymphoblastic leukemia, so the T cells may come from the graft donor. The sample in question was PBMCs, mostly from graft donor cells, obtained 360 days after TCRalphabeta/CD19-depleted stem cell transplant. The J gene is TRBJ2-5, the V gene TRBV7-7; TRBD1 is a possible D gene (6 bases). The CDR3 region is CASSLIGQFEETQYF. CDR3 nucleotides: TGTGCTAGCAGCCTAATAGGACAGTTCGAAGAGACCCAGTACTTC.